These 6 T cell receptor beta chains were sequenced from one sample in a study of blood T cell repertoires in COVID-19. Sequencing used immunoSEQ multiplex PCR; TCRdb keeps in-frame clones, though not all of them. The sample contains some 330,000 clones, around nine tenths of which appear only once. The specimen sequenced was peripheral blood. Receptors were obtained from a woman aged 25 to 39 with COVID-19, enrolled during active disease.

This clone was recorded only once. This chain links TRBV6-2 or TRBV6-3 with TRBJ1-2; a possible D gene is TRBD1 (6 bases). The germline CDR1 and CDR2 sequences are MNHEY and SVGEGT. This CDR3 comprises 12 residues. The V gene lost 5 bases and the J gene lost 4 bases, with 8 bases spanning the gap. The CDR3 DNA reads as TGTGCCAGCAGTGGGGACATCTATGGCTACACCTTC. Translated: CASSGDIYGYTF.

The rearrangement uses TRBV18 and TRBJ1-1, with TRBD1 matching over 8 bases. This CDR3 is 17 amino acids long. Germline values: CDR1 KGHSH, CDR2 LQKENI. Losses at the gene ends were 6 bases for V and 4 bases for J; bases not matched to a gene: 16. The CDR3 here is CASSPSGGLQGVTEAFF. For the CDR3, the DNA is TGTGCCAGCTCTCCTTCGGGGGGTTTACAGGGGGTCACTGAAGCTTTCTTT.

The J gene is TRBJ1-5, the V gene TRBV19; unclear D gene. The CDR3 is 14 amino acids. CDR1 and CDR2 (germline): LNHDA, SQIVND (reference sequence). V lost 2 bases and J lost 9, with 14 bases in between. The CDR3 sequence: CASSIPSLNGPQHF. The CDR3 DNA follows: TGTGCCAGTAGTATACCCAGTCTCAATGGGCCCCAGCATTTT.

The genes are TRBV19 and TRBJ2-3, with a possible D match to TRBD1 (6 bases). The CDR3 consists of 13 residues. Germline V gene lookup returns CDR1 LNHDA and CDR2 SQIVND (reference sequence). Trimming left V 8 bases short and J 6 bases short, with 15 bases between. The CDR3 DNA reads TGTGCCAGTGGGGAACAGGGAACCGATACGCAGTATTTT. Its protein is CASGEQGTDTQYF.

The chain is built from TRBV2 and TRBJ1-6; possible D gene TRBD1, 5 bases. Germline-derived CDR1 and CDR2 are SNHLY and FYNNEI. The CDR3 is 15 residues long. Deletions cut 2 bases from V and 4 bases from J, with 9 bases between. CDR3 loop: CASSERGEYNSPLHF. Written as DNA, the CDR3 is TGTGCCAGCAGTGAAAGGGGCGAATATAATTCACCCCTCCACTTT.

This chain links TRBV6-5 with TRBJ2-7; the D is unclear. V was cut by 6 bases and J by 2 bases, with 11 bases left in between. This CDR3 region has 13 residues. Germline CDR1 is MNHEY and CDR2 is SVGAGI. The CDR3 coding sequence is TGTGCCAGCAGCCTATCACCTACCTACGAGCAGTACGTC. Protein sequence: CASSLSPTYEQYV.